The present entry profiles one T cell receptor (beta chain) with its context. This clonotype was observed a few times. It has no known antigen specificity. Base quality data are lacking; no much larger clone is found one base away. Library preparation used 5' RACE. The run used an Illumina HiSeq 2500. A second PCR of roughly 7 to 12 cycles was performed with a sample-barcoded 5' primer and a J-beta primer mix. A unique molecular identifier was introduced onto each TCR beta cDNA molecule by a template-switch 5' adaptor carrying 12 random nucleotides. Each sample yielded at least 3 million CDR3-containing paired-end reads. All of the RNA was converted into first-strand cDNA using the Mint cDNA synthesis kit, with a TRBC-specific oligonucleotide serving as the primer. Following uracil-DNA glycosylase treatment, all cDNA underwent a first 18-cycle PCR with the universal primers M1SS and BC2_uni_R. As for the authors' bioinformatics: For normalization, 1 million high-quality reads were randomly selected from each sample, with every read carrying a distinct molecular identifier. Instead of being binned into consensus sequences, reads that shared molecular identifiers were thrown out. MiTCR, run with a Q25 quality threshold and the strictest error-elimination algorithm, handled CDR3 identification, clonotype clustering and error correction. A nonparametric unseen species model using Euler transformation provided a lower-bound estimate of total TCR beta diversity. TCRdb cleaned the public reads at Q25 with fastp, built clones with MiXCR and kept in-frame beta chains. Entries are consolidated by CDR3 protein sequence, retaining the most common genes and DNA. What appears here as the V and J calls and clone size reflects TCRdb's work, not the paper's. For this sample the table gives about 1.8 million distinct CDR3 sequences, of which around 48% were detected only once. Less than 2.5% of the sample belongs to the ten largest clones.

This specimen belongs to a study of blood T cells in healthy people across ages (dated by TCRdb to between 2014 and 2016). Regarding the research as a whole: In model experiments, template switching captured about one uniquely barcoded TCR beta cDNA molecule for every two T cells. The study measured age-related changes in TCR beta repertoire diversity using deep sequencing normalized with unique cDNA molecular identifiers. To avoid experimental bias, donors of different ages were spread randomly across the sequencing lanes. The donors were divided into four age groups: young (average around 16 years), middle-aged (approximately 41), aged (approximately 64) and long-lived (about 79). Two additional independent replicas of 1 million unique cDNA reads from the same blood draw were analyzed for two donors (one aged 18 to 30 and one aged 80 or older). Overall study results and their limits: Because donor CMV infection status was unknown, age-related changes in expanded clonotypes were potentially confounded. Compared with the aged group, the long-lived group had more naive CD4+ T cells, fewer expanded clones and increased TCR diversity, suggesting age selection. Conclusive comparison of naive and antigen-experienced compartments was prevented by the profiling of bulk unsorted PBMCs. The percentage of naive T cells measured by flow cytometry correlated strongly with observed TCR beta diversity. Total diversity estimates from one million sequenced T cells were considered lower bounds and underestimates. As age increased, observed TCR beta diversity per million T cells dropped in a roughly linear way, and a significant reduction was already evident by age approximately 40.

The roughly 39 donors, aged about 6 to 100 years, were systemically healthy Caucasian individuals from Russia. Each donor gave ten milliliters of peripheral blood, drawn into EDTA-treated Vacutainer tubes. Ficoll-Paque density-gradient centrifugation was used to isolate PBMCs, with at least 7 million per sample. Total RNA was extracted from PBMCs with Trizol reagent, with at least 5 micrograms obtained per sample. For every donor, flow cytometry on a PBMC aliquot measured the percentage of naive CD45RAhigh/CD27high T cells. From the cysteine through the phenylalanine, the CDR3 covers 17 amino acids. Just CDR3 DNA is preserved here, 51 bases in frame from base 1. At the junction V is shortened by 0 bases and J by 3 bases; bases outside the gene matches: 4. The germline V gene specifies SGDLS as CDR1 and YYNGEE as CDR2.

Material for sequencing was blood. The receptor was derived from a woman aged 40 to 50 in good health. The rearrangement joined TRBV9 to TRBJ2-1; 12 central bases correspond to TRBD2. The CDR3 protein: CASSVGLAGGLYNEQFF. The nucleotide sequence is TGTGCCAGCAGCGTAGGGCTAGCGGGGGGGCTCTACAATGAGCAGTTCTTC.